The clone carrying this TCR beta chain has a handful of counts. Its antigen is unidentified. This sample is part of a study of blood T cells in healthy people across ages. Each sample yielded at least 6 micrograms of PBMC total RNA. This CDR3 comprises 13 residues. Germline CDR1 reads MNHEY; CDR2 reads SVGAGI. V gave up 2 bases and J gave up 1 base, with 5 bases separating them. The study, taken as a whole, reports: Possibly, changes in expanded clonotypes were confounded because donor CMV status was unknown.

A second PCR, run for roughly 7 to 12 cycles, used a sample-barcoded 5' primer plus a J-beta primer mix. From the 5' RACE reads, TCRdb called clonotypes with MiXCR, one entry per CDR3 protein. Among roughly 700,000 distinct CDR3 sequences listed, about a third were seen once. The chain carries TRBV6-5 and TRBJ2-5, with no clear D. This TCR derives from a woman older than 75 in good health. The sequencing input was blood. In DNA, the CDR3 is TGTGCCAGCAGTTACACCTCCCAAGAGACCCAGTACTTC. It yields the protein CASSYTSQETQYF.